These T cell receptor beta chains were read from a single sample in a study of regulatory T cells in long-lasting Graves disease. Using its own MiXCR run on the multiplex PCR reads, TCRdb lists one record per CDR3 protein. The data contain roughly 520,000 distinct CDR3 sequences, approximately 12% of them singletons. These sequences were also reported in another study, on T cells in Graves' hyperthyroidism and ophthalmopathy.

The specimen comprised peripheral blood mononuclear cells (PBMCs), sampled at new diagnosis, from a patient treated with antithyroid drugs. The receptor source for this set is a woman aged 25 to 39 with Graves disease. CDR3s include the opening cysteine and the closing phenylalanine or tryptophan. The D gene is left open where the match is weak. Clone sizes are given selectively: once, few, many, or a class where the clone is expanded.

D	J	V	size	DNA	CDR3
TRBD2	TRBJ2-1	TRBV12-3/TRBV12-4	many	TGTGCCAGCAGCCCCCGGGGGTACGAGCGGGAGGGTCTAAGGGGCAATGAGCAGTTCTTC	CASSPRGYEREGLRGNEQFF
TRBD2	TRBJ2-1	TRBV4-1	-	TGCGCCAGCAGCCACCTTATCTACCTAGCGGGGGAGCACTCCTACAATGAGCAGTTCTTC	CASSHLIYLAGEHSYNEQFF
TRBD2	TRBJ2-3	TRBV7-9	many	TGTGCCAGCAGCTGGAGCGGGACTAGTAAGACAGATACGCAGTATTTT	CASSWSGTSKTDTQYF
-	TRBJ1-1	TRBV28	many	TGTGCCAGCAGTCTTCGGGACCAAGCTTTCTTT	CASSLRDQAFF
TRBD1	TRBJ1-1	TRBV3-1	many	TGTGCCAGCAGCCGCTTACAGGGGCGCACTGAAGCTTTCTTT	CASSRLQGRTEAFF
-	TRBJ1-2	TRBV6-2/TRBV6-3	many	TGTGCCAGCAGTTACGCCGGAGGTAGGCAGAGTCAAGGCTACACCTTC	CASSYAGGRQSQGYTF
TRBD1	TRBJ2-5	TRBV6-1	few	TGTGCCAGCAGATGGACAGGGGTGTTTCAAGTGGAGACCCAGTACTTC	CASRWTGVFQVETQYF
TRBD2	TRBJ2-1	TRBV7-3	few	TGTGCCAGCAGCCTACTAGCGGGAGGATTTTTCGTTAGTGAGCAGTTCTTC	CASSLLAGGFFVSEQFF
-	TRBJ1-3	TRBV7-9	-	TGTGCCAGCAGCTCGGACCTCTCTGGAGACACCATATATTTT	CASSSDLSGDTIYF
-	TRBJ1-2	TRBV6-5	-	TGTGCCAGCAGTTCCAGGGTCTACGGCTACACCTTC	CASSSRVYGYTF
TRBD2	TRBJ2-7	TRBV11-1	many	TGTGCCAGCAGCTCGGGACTAGCGGGGCGCCGGAGGTACTTC	CASSSGLAGRRRYF
TRBD1	TRBJ1-3	TRBV30	many	TGTGCCTGGAAAGTGGGCGGGACAGCTGGAAACACCATATATTTT	CAWKVGGTAGNTIYF
-	TRBJ2-5	TRBV2	many	TGTGCCAGCAGTGAATCGCAGGGCCGAGAGACCCAGTACTTC	CASSESQGRETQYF
-	TRBJ2-7	TRBV19	-	TGTGCCAGTAGTATGGGCACAGTTCAGACCTACGAGCAGTACTTC	CASSMGTVQTYEQYF
TRBD1	TRBJ1-6	TRBV9	few	TGTGCCAGCAGCGGAGGACAGGGAAGATCACCCCTCCACTTT	CASSGGQGRSPLHF
-	TRBJ1-1	TRBV27	many	TGTGCCAGCAGCTGGACGGCGGGAGGAACTGAAGCTTTCTTT	CASSWTAGGTEAFF
-	TRBJ2-5	TRBV20-1	-	TGCAGTGCTAGGGCCAGGGGAGGGGAGACCCAGTACTTC	CSARARGGETQYF
-	TRBJ2-3	TRBV4-2	-	TGTGCCAGCAGCCCCTTTAGCGGAGCCCCGGATACGCAGTATTTT	CASSPFSGAPDTQYF
-	TRBJ2-5	TRBV7-9	many	TGTACTTCGCTAGGGGACAAAGAGACCCAGTACTTC	CTSLGDKETQYF
-	TRBJ2-7	TRBV29-1	many	TGCAGCGCCCTGACGACAGACCACTACGAGCAGTACTTC	CSALTTDHYEQYF
-	TRBJ1-2	TRBV4-1	few	TGCGCCAGCAGCCAACCCACGGGGAACTATGGCTACACCTTC	CASSQPTGNYGYTF
-	TRBJ2-7	TRBV11-2	many	TGTGCCAGCAGCGTAAGGGGGGGCAATTCTTACGAGCAGTACTTC	CASSVRGGNSYEQYF
-	TRBJ2-1	TRBV20-1	few	TGCAGTGCTATTCTTGGTCCAGGGAATGGCAATGAGCAGTTCTTC	CSAILGPGNGNEQFF
TRBD1	TRBJ2-7	TRBV5-4	-	TGTGCCAGCAGCTTGGGGAGACAGGGGTCGAGCGAGCAGTACTTC	CASSLGRQGSSEQYF
TRBD1	TRBJ2-7	TRBV7-9	many	TGTGCCAGCAGCCAGACAGGGAACTACGAGCAGTACTTC	CASSQTGNYEQYF